A single sample gave rise to the 23 T cell receptor beta chains below, sequenced in a study of blood T cell repertoires in COVID-19. Assay: immunoSEQ multiplex PCR; the TCRdb copy retains only in-frame clones and omits some. This table has about 210,000 clones, 65% to 85% appearing once. The sequencing sample was made of peripheral blood. The source is a man between 50 and 59 years old with active or convalescent COVID-19.

V usage is TRBV10-2 and J usage is TRBJ1-5; tentative D call: TRBD1 (6 bases). CDR1 is WSHSY, CDR2 SAAADI, per germline. Trimming cost V 6 bases and J 7 bases, with 13 bases left between them. This CDR3 spans 13 amino acids. CDR3 amino acids: CASSQTGNQPQHF. The CDR3 DNA sequence: TGCGCCAGCAGCCAAACAGGGAACCAGCCCCAGCATTTT.

The CDR3 here is CASSLALSNYGYTF. CDR3 in DNA: TGCGCCAGCAGCTTGGCATTGAGTAACTATGGCTACACCTTC. The chain combines TRBV5-1 with TRBJ1-2; no definite D call. CDR1 and CDR2 (germline): SGHRS, YFSETQ. The CDR3 sequence is 14 residues long. Trimming cost V 0 bases and J 1 base, with 7 bases left between them.

This clone was found once. J is TRBJ1-1 and V is TRBV9, with 7 nucleotides matching TRBD1. Germline loops: CDR1 SGDLS, CDR2 YYNGEE. The V segment lost 2 bases and the J segment 4 bases; nucleotides outside the gene matches: 5. CDR3 length: 14 residues. This chain's CDR3 is CASSVGRGFTEAFF. The DNA for the CDR3 is TGTGCCAGCAGCGTGGGCAGGGGGTTCACTGAAGCTTTCTTT.

This clone has just one count. The chain combines TRBV4-1 with TRBJ1-3; D gene ambiguous. CDR3 length: 15 amino acids. V shed 2 bases and J shed 0 bases, with 8 bases lying between them. The germline V gene encodes CDR1 MGHRA and CDR2 YSYEKL. CDR3 sequence (DNA): TGCGCCAGCAGCCAAATGGGCCCCTCTGGAAACACCATATATTTT. Its protein product is CASSQMGPSGNTIYF.

The genes are TRBV5-6 and TRBJ2-7; D is unclear. V was cut by 4 bases and J by 0 bases, with 5 bases left in between. The CDR3 sequence is 12 residues long. Germline V gene data show CDR1 as SGHDT and CDR2 as YYEEEE. The CDR3 nucleotides are TGTGCCAGCAGCGTGAGCTCCTACGAGCAGTACTTC. Its translation: CASSVSSYEQYF.

The chain joins TRBV2 to TRBJ2-5, with TRBD2 matching 11 bases. Germline assignment: CDR1 SNHLY and CDR2 FYNNEI. V shed 6 bases and J 5 bases; nucleotides not matched to a gene: 2. The CDR3 covers 13 residues. DNA of the CDR3: TGTGCCAGCAGGACTAGCGGGACTGAGACCCAGTACTTC. As protein: CASRTSGTETQYF.

The chain joins TRBV5-1 to TRBJ2-5; D is perhaps TRBD1 (6 bases). Germline CDR1 and CDR2: SGHRS and YFSETQ. The CDR3 contains 14 residues. V was pared by 6 bases and J by 5 bases, with 17 bases between. The CDR3 DNA is TGCGCCAGCACCAAGAGGACAGTAGGGGAGACCCAGTACTTC. It yields the protein CASTKRTVGETQYF. Full variable domain (remainder filled in from reference TRBV5-1 and TRBJ2-5): KAGVTQTPRYLIKTRGQQVTLSCSPISGHRSVSWYQQTPGQGLQFLFEYFSETQRNKGNFPGRFSGRQFSNSRSEMNVSTLELGDSALYLCASTKRTVGETQYFGPGTRLLVL.

J is TRBJ2-7 and V is TRBV27; maybe TRBD1 (7 bases). CDR3 length: 14 amino acids. Germline loops: CDR1 MNHEY, CDR2 SMNVEV (reference sequence). V shed 4 bases and J shed 4 bases, with 14 bases lying between them. The CDR3 is CASSSRGVSYEQYF. The CDR3 coding sequence is TGTGCCAGCAGTTCCAGGGGGGTCTCGTACGAGCAGTACTTC.

V gene TRBV10-2 combines with J gene TRBJ2-1, with TRBD1 matching over 9 bases. The V segment lost 6 bases and the J segment 5 bases; nucleotides outside the gene matches: 11. Germline-derived CDR1 and CDR2 are WSHSY and SAAADI. This CDR3 region has 16 residues. In DNA form, the CDR3 reads TGCGCCAGCAGCCCAAAGGGGGGACAGGGCCACAATGAGCAGTTCTTC. It encodes CASSPKGGQGHNEQFF.

The chain joins TRBV5-1 to TRBJ1-2, with TRBD1 as a possible D gene (5 bases). The CDR3 loop spans 14 amino acids. Germline V gene data show CDR1 as SGHRS and CDR2 as YFSETQ. The ends were cut back, 5 bases at V and 6 bases at J, with 17 bases in the middle. As DNA, the CDR3 is TGCGCCAGCAGAAAGGGTTTGGGGCCGAATGGCTACACCTTC. Encoded protein: CASRKGLGPNGYTF.

The chain has TRBV5-4 and TRBJ2-5; a weak D match, TRBD1 (6 bases). Germline V CDR1 and CDR2: SGHNT, YYREEE (reference sequence). The V end was cut by 6 bases, the J end by 3 bases, with 15 bases between. The CDR3 is 14 amino acids. The CDR3 nucleotides read TGTGCCAGCACCACCCCGGGACAAGAAGAGACCCAGTACTTC. Its protein is CASTTPGQEETQYF. The full variable domain, completed using reference TRBV5-4 and TRBJ2-5, is ETGVTQSPTHLIKTRGQQVTLRCSSQSGHNTVSWYQQALGQGPQFIFQYYREEENGRGNFPPRFSGLQFPNYSSELNVNALELDDSALYLCASTTPGQEETQYFGPGTRLLVL.

The rearrangement uses TRBV7-9 and TRBJ2-1, with 10 bases identical to TRBD2. Trimming took 2 bases from V and 8 from J; bases not matched to a gene: 9. CDR3 length: 16 amino acids. Germline V gene data show CDR1 as SEHNR and CDR2 as FQNEAQ (reference sequence). The CDR3 spells CASSLSRRLAGDEQFF. The CDR3 coding sequence is TGTGCCAGCAGCTTAAGCCGTAGGCTAGCGGGAGATGAGCAGTTCTTC.

This clone was recorded a few times. The chain uses TRBV5-1 and TRBJ2-3; 9 nucleotides match TRBD2. The CDR3 loop spans 17 amino acids. Germline-derived CDR1 and CDR2 are SGHRS and YFSETQ. Trimming removed 4 bases from V and 2 bases from J; junction bases left unmatched: 11. CDR3 amino acids: CASSLGGAGGLTDTQYF. Here the CDR3 DNA reads TGCGCCAGCAGCCTGGGAGGAGCGGGGGGCCTCACAGATACGCAGTATTTT.

This clone was seen just once. This chain joins TRBV19 and TRBJ2-3; 8 bases fit TRBD1. Germline loops: CDR1 LNHDA, CDR2 SQIVND (reference sequence). The CDR3 has 14 amino acids. V lost 3 bases and J lost 5; bases outside the gene matches: 4. The chain's CDR3 is CASSISTGGDTQYF. The CDR3, as DNA: TGTGCCAGTAGTATTAGTACAGGGGGAGATACGCAGTATTTT.

The CDR3 sequence is CASSDRDRRAYGYTF. The CDR3, as DNA: TGTGCCAGCAGCGACAGGGACAGAAGAGCCTATGGCTACACCTTC. The rearrangement joins TRBV6-5 to TRBJ1-2, with 7 bases lining up with TRBD1. In germline, CDR1 is MNHEY, CDR2 SVGAGI. The CDR3 is made up of 15 amino acids. The J segment lost 4 bases and the V segment lost 6 bases, leaving 11 bases of the junction unmatched.

This chain connects TRBV9 to TRBJ1-2; D may be TRBD1 (5 bases). Germline assignment: CDR1 SGDLS and CDR2 YYNGEE. This CDR3 spans 14 amino acids. The ends were cut back, 3 bases at V and 3 bases at J, with 12 bases in the middle. DNA of the CDR3: TGTGCCAGCAGCGCCCGGGACTTAGACTATGGCTACACCTTC. Translating gives CASSARDLDYGYTF.

The V call is TRBV13, the J call TRBJ1-6, with 9 bases aligning to TRBD1. V dropped 5 bases and J dropped 6; count of bases not matched to a gene: 2. Per the germline V gene, CDR1 is PRHDT and CDR2 is FYEKMQ (reference sequence). There are 14 residues in the CDR3. The CDR3 coding sequence is TGTGCCAGCAGCCCGACAGGGGGTAATTCACCCCTCCACTTT. Protein: CASSPTGGNSPLHF. Variable domain in full (rest from reference TRBV13 and TRBJ1-6): AAGVIQSPRHLIKEKRETATLKCYPIPRHDTVYWYQQGPGQDPQFLISFYEKMQSDKGSIPDRFSAQQFSDYHSELNMSSLELGDSALYFCASSPTGGNSPLHFGNGTRLTVT.

V is TRBV6-1 and J is TRBJ1-5; D not certain. Trimming left V 2 bases short and J 4 bases short, with 9 bases between. This CDR3 contains 14 residues. The germline CDR1 and CDR2 sequences are MNHNS and SASEGT. CDR3 in amino acids: CASSEKAGNQPQHF. CDR3 nucleotide sequence: TGTGCCAGCAGTGAAAAGGCGGGAAATCAGCCCCAGCATTTT.

This chain links TRBV6-1 with TRBJ2-4, with no clear D. V was clipped by 2 bases and J by 2 bases, with 16 bases between them. The CDR3 is 17 amino acids. Per the germline V gene, CDR1 is MNHNS and CDR2 is SASEGT. In DNA, the CDR3 is TGTGCCAGCAGTGAAAATCCCCTCATTACTACCAAAAACATTCAGTACTTC. This encodes CASSENPLITTKNIQYF.

The chain couples TRBV29-1 to TRBJ1-1; weak D call: TRBD1 (6 bases). Germline CDR1 reads SQVTM; CDR2 reads ANQGSEA. Trimming left V 7 bases short and J 7 bases short, with 16 bases between. The CDR3 runs 12 residues. CDR3 coding DNA: TGCAGCGCAGCCTCAGGGGAGATTGAAGCTTTCTTT. Translated: CSAASGEIEAFF.

This clone was counted once. The chain combines TRBV6-2 or TRBV6-3 with TRBJ1-1; 8 positions agree with TRBD1. The trim removed 4 bases at V and 4 bases at J, leaving 11 bases unmatched. This CDR3 has 16 residues. The germline gives CDR1 MNHEY, CDR2 SVGEGT. CDR3 sequence: CASSFGQGRRSTEAFF. CDR3 sequence (DNA): TGTGCCAGCAGTTTCGGACAGGGAAGGCGAAGCACTGAAGCTTTCTTT.

The chain has TRBV28 and TRBJ1-1; no definite D call. Germline V gives CDR1 MDHEN, CDR2 SYDVKM. This CDR3 is built from 15 residues. Trimming took off 2 bases at V and 2 bases at J, with 12 bases between the two ends. CDR3 sequence: CASSLRGLPNTEAFF. Written as DNA, the CDR3 is TGTGCCAGCAGTTTAAGAGGCCTCCCTAACACTGAAGCTTTCTTT.

This chain links TRBV28 with TRBJ2-1; 9 nucleotides agree with TRBD2. Germline-derived CDR1 and CDR2 are MDHEN and SYDVKM. Trimming at V came to 5 bases and at J to 8 bases, leaving 13 bases not matched to a gene. CDR3 length: 16 amino acids. The CDR3 coding sequence is TGTGCCAGCAGTCCATACCGACTAGCGGCCCAAGATGAGCAGTTCTTC. Its protein product is CASSPYRLAAQDEQFF.